Below are 3 T cell receptor beta chains sequenced from a single sample in a study of identical twins (dated by TCRdb to 2016 to 2017). Libraries came from 5' RACE. Sequencing instrument: Illumina HiSeq 2000. In-frame beta chains were kept once TCRdb had trimmed the public reads at Q25 with fastp and called clones with MiXCR. Rows are combined by CDR3 protein, so each entry shows the most common genes and DNA. This sample lists 200,000 to 250,000 distinct CDR3 sequences; 5.5% to 7% were detected once. Clones ranked in the top ten supply around 3.4% of the sample. These same records also appear under a second study, on yellow fever vaccine responses in identical twins.

The sample comprised memory (CD45RO+) T cells sorted from blood. The sample's cell subset or site label, in plain terms: CD45RO+ enriched T cells. These receptors were obtained from a woman aged 18 to 35 in good health.

This clonotype was counted a few times. The gene calls are TRBV2 and TRBJ2-7, with 7 bases fitting TRBD1. Germline CDR1 SNHLY, CDR2 FYNNEI. V lost 3 bases and J lost 2; bases outside the gene matches: 4. This CDR3 has 14 amino acids. DNA of the CDR3: TGTGCCAGCAGTGATCGGGACAGACCCTACGAGCAGTACTTC. This sequence encodes CASSDRDRPYEQYF.

The rearrangement uses TRBV12-5 and TRBJ1-2; D call uncertain. CDR1 is LGHNT, CDR2 FRNRAP, per germline. Trimming cost V 7 bases and J 1 base, with 7 bases left between them. The CDR3 has 12 amino acids. In DNA form, the CDR3 reads TGTGCTAGTGTCCAGCATAACTATGGCTACACCTTC. It encodes CASVQHNYGYTF. Full variable domain (remainder filled in from reference TRBV12-5 and TRBJ1-2): DARVTQTPRHKVTEMGQEVTMRCQPILGHNTVFWYRQTMMQGLELLAYFRNRAPLDDSGMPKDRFSAEMPDATLATLKIQPSEPRDSAVYFCASVQHNYGYTFGSGTRLTVV.

This clonotype showed up many times. The chain employs TRBV18 and TRBJ2-2; D gene unclear. CDR3 length: 16 residues. Germline CDR1 is KGHSH and CDR2 is LQKENI. Trimming cost V 0 bases and J 4 bases, with 12 bases left between them. In DNA, the CDR3 is TGTGCCAGCTCACCACCGGCTAGGCATTCCACCGGGGAGCTGTTTTTT. Protein: CASSPPARHSTGELFF.